The source of this T cell receptor (beta chain) is a study of blood T cells in healthy people across ages. The CDR3 contains 17 residues. CDR1 and CDR2 from the germline V gene are LGHNA and YSLEER. V lost 4 bases to trimming and J lost 5 bases; unmatched junction nucleotides: 13. PCR was performed a second time for about 7 to 12 cycles using a sample-barcoded 5' primer and a J-beta primer mix. Each cDNA molecule, via a template-switch adaptor with 12 random nucleotides, was tagged. Any given sample supplied a minimum of 3 million CDR3-containing paired-end reads. TCRdb itself ran the 5' RACE reads through MiXCR, one entry per CDR3 protein. Of 750,000 or so distinct CDR3 sequences listed, more than 20% are singletons. This sample was shared with a second study, whose subject was T cells of mothers and their children. That work states: Over 9.5 million TCR beta CDR3 reads were obtained from each mother, and about 3 million from each child. Related pairs of mothers and children showed slightly higher, non-significant overlap versus unrelated pairs.

The sequence derives from a boy under 18 in good health. The chain is built from TRBV4-3 and TRBJ1-1; TRBD1 matches 10 bases. Material: blood. The CDR3 protein is CASSLASRDRGGTEAFF. The CDR3 DNA sequence: TGCGCCAGCAGCCTTGCGTCCCGGGACAGGGGCGGGACTGAAGCTTTCTTT.